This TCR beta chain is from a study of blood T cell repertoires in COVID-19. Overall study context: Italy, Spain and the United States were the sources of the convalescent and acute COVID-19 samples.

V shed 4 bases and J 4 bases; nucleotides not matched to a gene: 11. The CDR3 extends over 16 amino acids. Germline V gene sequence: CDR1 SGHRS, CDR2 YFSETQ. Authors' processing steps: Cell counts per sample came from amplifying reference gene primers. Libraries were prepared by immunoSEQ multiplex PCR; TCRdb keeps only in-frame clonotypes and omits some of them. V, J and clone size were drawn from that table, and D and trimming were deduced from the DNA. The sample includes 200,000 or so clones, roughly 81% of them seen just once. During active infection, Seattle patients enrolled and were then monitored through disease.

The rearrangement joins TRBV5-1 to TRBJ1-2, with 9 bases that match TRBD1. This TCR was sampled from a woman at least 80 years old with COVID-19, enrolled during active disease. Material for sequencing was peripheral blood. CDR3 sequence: CASSPGQGQAGYGYTF. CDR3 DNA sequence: TGCGCCAGCAGCCCCGGACAGGGGCAGGCTGGCTATGGCTACACCTTC.